The text below deals with one T cell receptor beta chain. The V end lost 1 base, the J end lost 3 bases, and 13 bases lay between the germline ends. CDR1 and CDR2 (germline): LGHDT, YNNKEL (reference sequence). The CDR3 contains 16 residues. This entry is derived from a study of blood T cell repertoires in COVID-19. This table comes from immunoSEQ multiplex PCR, and its TCRdb copy is limited to in-frame clones, with some not included. The sample shows approximately 350,000 clones, around 87% of them seen only once. The chain employs TRBV3-1 (or the pseudogene TRBV3-2) and TRBJ1-3, with D possibly being TRBD1 (5 bases). Source material: PBMCs or T cells enriched from blood (not recorded which). The TCR sequence derives from a man between 18 and 29 years old who had recovered from COVID-19. The CDR3 nucleotides are TGTGCCAGCAGCCAAGTTATGACAGCCTTTGGAAACACCATATATTTT. This translates into CASSQVMTAFGNTIYF.